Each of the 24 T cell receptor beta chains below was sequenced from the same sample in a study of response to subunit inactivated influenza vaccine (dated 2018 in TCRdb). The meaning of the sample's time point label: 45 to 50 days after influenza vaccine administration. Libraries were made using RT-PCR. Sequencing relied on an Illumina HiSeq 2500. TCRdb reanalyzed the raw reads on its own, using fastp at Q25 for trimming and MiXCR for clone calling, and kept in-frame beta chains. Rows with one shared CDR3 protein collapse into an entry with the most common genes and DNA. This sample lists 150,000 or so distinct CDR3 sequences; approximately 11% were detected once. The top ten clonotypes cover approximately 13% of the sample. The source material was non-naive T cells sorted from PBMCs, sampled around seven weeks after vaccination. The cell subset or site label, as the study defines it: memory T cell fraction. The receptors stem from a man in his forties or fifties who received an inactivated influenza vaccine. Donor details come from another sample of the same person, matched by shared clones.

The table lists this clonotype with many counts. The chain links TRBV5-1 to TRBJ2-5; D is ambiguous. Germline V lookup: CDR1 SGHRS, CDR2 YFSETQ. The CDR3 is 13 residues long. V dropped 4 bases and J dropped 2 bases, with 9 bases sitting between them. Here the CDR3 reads CASSKAGQETQYF. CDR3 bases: TGCGCCAGCAGCAAGGCAGGACAAGAGACCCAGTACTTC.

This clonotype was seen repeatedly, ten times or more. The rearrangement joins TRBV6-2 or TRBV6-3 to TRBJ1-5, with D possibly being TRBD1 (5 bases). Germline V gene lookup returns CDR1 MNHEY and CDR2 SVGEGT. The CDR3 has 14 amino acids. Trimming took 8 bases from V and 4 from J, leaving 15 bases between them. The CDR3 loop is CASRGQGKNQPQHF. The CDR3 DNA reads TGTGCCAGCCGCGGGCAGGGCAAGAATCAGCCCCAGCATTTT.

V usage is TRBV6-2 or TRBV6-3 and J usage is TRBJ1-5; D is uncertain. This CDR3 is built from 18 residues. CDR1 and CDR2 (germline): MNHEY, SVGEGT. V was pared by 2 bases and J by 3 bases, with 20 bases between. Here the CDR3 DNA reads TGTGCCAGCAGTTACAGACACTCCGGGTTGGTTAACAATCAGCCCCAGCATTTT. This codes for CASSYRHSGLVNNQPQHF.

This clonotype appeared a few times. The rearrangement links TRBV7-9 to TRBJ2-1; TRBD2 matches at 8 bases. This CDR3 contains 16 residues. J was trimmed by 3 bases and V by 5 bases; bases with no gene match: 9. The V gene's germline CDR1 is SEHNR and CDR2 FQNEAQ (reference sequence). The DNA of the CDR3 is TGTGCCAGCAGCCGAGATAGCGGGAAGAACTACAATGAGCAGTTCTTC. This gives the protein CASSRDSGKNYNEQFF.

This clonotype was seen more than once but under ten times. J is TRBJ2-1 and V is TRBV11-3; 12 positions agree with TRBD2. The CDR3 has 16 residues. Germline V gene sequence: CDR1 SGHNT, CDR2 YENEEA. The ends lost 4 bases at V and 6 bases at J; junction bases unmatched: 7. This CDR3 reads CASSSSTSGGFNEQFF. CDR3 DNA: TGTGCCAGCAGCTCCTCAACTAGCGGGGGGTTCAATGAGCAGTTCTTC.

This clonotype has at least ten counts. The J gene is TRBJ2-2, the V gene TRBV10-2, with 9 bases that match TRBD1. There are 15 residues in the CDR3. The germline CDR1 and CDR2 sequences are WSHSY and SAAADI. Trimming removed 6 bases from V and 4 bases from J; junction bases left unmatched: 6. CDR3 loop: CASRQGARGTGELFF. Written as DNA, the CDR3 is TGCGCCAGCAGACAGGGGGCGCGGGGCACCGGGGAGCTGTTTTTT.

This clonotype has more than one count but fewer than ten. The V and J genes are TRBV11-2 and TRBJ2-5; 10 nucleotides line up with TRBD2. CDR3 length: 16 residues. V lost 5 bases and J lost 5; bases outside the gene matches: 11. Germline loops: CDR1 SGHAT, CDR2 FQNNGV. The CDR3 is CASSPLGASGSETQYF. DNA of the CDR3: TGTGCCAGCAGCCCTCTAGGGGCTAGCGGGAGTGAGACCCAGTACTTC.

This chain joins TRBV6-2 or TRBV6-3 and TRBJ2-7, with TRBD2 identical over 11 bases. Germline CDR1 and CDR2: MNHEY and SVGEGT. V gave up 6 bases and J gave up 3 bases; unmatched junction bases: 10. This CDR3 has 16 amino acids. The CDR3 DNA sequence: TGTGCCAGCAGCCCGGGACTAGCGGCGAGGGGCTACGAGCAGTACTTC. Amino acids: CASSPGLAARGYEQYF.

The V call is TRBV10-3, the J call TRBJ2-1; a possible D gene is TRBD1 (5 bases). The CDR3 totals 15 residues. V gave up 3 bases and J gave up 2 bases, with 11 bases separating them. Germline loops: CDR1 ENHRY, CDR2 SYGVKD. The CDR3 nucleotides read TGTGCCATCAGTGACCAGCAGGGCCCCTACAATGAGCAGTTCTTC. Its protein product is CAISDQQGPYNEQFF.

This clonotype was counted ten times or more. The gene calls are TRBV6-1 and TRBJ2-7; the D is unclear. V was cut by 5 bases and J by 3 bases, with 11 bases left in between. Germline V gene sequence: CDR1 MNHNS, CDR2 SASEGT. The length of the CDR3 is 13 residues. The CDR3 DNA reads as TGTGCCAGCAGTCGCTATGGGATCTACGAGCAGTACTTC. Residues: CASSRYGIYEQYF.

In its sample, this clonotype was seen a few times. The CDR3 loop reads CASSQDASGIYEQFF. CDR3 nucleotides: TGTGCCAGCAGCCAAGATGCTAGCGGGATATATGAGCAGTTCTTC. The chain carries TRBV3-1 and TRBJ2-1; 9 bases agree with TRBD2. The CDR3 is made up of 15 amino acids. Germline V gives CDR1 LGHDT, CDR2 YNNKEL (reference sequence). Unmatched junction bases numbered 5, after V lost 0 bases and J lost 8 bases.

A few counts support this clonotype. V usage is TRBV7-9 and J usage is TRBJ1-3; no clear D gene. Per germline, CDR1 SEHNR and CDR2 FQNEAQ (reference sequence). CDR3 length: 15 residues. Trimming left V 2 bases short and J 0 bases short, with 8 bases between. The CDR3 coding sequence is TGTGCCAGCAGCTTATGGTCTGACTCTGGAAACACCATATATTTT. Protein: CASSLWSDSGNTIYF. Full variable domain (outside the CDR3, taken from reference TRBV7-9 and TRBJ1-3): DTGVSQNPRHKITKRGQNVTFRCDPISEHNRLYWYRQTLGQGPEFLTYFQNEAQLEKSRLLSDRFSAERPKGSFSTLEIQRTEQGDSAMYLCASSLWSDSGNTIYFGEGSWLTVV.

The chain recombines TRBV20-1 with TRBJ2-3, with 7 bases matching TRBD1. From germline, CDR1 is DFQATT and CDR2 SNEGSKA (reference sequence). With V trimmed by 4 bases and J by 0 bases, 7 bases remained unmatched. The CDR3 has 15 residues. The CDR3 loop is CSAIPGQTSTDTQYF. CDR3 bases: TGCAGTGCTATCCCGGGACAGACTAGCACAGATACGCAGTATTTT.

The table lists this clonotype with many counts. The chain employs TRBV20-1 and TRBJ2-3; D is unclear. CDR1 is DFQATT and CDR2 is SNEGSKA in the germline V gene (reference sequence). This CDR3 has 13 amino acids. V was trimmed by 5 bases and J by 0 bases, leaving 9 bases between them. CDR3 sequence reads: CSAGPGSTDTQYF. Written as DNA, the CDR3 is TGCAGTGCTGGGCCCGGGAGCACAGATACGCAGTATTTT.

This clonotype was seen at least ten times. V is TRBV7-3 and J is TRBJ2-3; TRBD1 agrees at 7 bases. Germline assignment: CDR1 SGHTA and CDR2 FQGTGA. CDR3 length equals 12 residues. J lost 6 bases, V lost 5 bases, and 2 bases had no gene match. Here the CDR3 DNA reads TGTGCCAGCAGCCCGGACAGGGATACGCAGTATTTT. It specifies CASSPDRDTQYF.

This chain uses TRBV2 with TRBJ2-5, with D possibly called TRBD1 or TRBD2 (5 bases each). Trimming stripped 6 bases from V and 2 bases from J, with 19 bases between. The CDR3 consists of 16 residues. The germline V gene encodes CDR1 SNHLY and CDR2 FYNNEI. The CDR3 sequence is CASRLTPLGEQETQYF. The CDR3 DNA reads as TGTGCCAGCAGGCTAACGCCACTAGGGGAACAAGAGACCCAGTACTTC.

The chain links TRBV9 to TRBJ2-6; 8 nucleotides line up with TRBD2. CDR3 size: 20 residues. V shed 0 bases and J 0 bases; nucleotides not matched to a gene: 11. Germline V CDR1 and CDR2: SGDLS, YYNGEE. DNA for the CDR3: TGTGCCAGCAGCGTAGCAAGGGGACTAGTGGGTTCCTCTGGGGCCAACGTCCTGACTTTC. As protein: CASSVARGLVGSSGANVLTF.

In nucleotides, the CDR3 is TGTGCCAGCAGCCAAGGCCGCGGTCTGTACCAAGAGACCCAGTACTTC. It is translated as CASSQGRGLYQETQYF. The chain links TRBV6-2 or TRBV6-3 to TRBJ2-5; no definite D call. V lost 6 bases and J lost 0, with 17 bases in between. This CDR3 has 16 residues. CDR1 and CDR2 (germline): MNHEY, SVGEGT.

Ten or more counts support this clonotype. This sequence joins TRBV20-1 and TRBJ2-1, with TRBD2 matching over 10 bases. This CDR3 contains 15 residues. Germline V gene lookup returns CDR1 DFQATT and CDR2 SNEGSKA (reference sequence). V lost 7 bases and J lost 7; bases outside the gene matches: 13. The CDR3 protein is CSVKPGLAIANEQFF. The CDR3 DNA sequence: TGCAGTGTTAAACCGGGACTAGCGATCGCGAATGAGCAGTTCTTC.

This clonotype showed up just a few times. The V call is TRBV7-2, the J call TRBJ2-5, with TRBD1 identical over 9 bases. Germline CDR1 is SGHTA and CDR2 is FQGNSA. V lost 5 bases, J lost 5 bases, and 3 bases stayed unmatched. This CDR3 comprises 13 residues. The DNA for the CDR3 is TGTGCCAGCAGCAAACAGGGGGCGGAGACCCAGTACTTC. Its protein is CASSKQGAETQYF.

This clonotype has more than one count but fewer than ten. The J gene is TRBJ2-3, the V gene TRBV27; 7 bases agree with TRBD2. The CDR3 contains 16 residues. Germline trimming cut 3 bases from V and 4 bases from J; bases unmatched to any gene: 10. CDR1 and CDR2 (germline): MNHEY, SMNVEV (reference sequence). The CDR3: CASSFGTTLSPDTQYF. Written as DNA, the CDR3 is TGTGCCAGCAGTTTTGGGACTACCCTATCCCCAGATACGCAGTATTTT.

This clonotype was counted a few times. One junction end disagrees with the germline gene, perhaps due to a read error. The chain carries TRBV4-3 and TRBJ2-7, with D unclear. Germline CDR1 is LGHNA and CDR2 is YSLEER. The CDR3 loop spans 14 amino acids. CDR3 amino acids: CASSQGHASYEQYF. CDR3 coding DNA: TGCGCCAGCAGTCAAGGGCATGCCTCCTACGAGCAGTACTTC.

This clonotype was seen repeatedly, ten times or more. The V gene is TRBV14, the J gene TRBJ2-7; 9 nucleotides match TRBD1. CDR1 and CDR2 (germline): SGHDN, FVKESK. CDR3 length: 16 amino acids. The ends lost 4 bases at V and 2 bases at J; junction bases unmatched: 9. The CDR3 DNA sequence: TGTGCCAGCAGCCCCGCGACAGGGGGTAGCCCCTACGAGCAGTACTTC. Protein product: CASSPATGGSPYEQYF.

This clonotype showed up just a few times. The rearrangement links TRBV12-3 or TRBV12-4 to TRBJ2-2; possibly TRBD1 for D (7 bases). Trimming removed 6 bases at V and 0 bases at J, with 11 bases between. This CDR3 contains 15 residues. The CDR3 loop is CASRTRGPNTGELFF. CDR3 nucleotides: TGTGCCAGCAGGACTAGGGGGCCGAACACCGGGGAGCTGTTTTTT.